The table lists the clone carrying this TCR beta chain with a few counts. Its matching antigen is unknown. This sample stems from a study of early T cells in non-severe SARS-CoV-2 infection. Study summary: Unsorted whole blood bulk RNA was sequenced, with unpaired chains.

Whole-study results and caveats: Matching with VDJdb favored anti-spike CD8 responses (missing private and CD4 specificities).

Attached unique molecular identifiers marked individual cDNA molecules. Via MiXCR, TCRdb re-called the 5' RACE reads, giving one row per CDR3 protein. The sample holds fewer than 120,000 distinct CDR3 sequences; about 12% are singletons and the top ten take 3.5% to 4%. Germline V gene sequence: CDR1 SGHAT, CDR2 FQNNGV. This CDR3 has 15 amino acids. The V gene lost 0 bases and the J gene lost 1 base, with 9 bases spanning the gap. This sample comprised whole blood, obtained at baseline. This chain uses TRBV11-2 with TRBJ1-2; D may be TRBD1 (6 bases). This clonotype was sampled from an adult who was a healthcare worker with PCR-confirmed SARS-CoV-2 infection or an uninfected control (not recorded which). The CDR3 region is CASSLEWTDNYGYTF. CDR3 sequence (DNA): TGTGCCAGCAGCTTAGAGTGGACAGATAACTATGGCTACACCTTC.